This TCR beta chain was profiled in a study of cytomegalovirus exposure and HLA in healthy donors. Study-wide background: Assignment to the Caucasian-associated ancestry cluster applied to approximately 80% of the 300 to 500 genotyped donors.

This clone was detected once. Both 60 Vbeta primers and 13 Jbeta primers went into the PCR. Repertoires were generated with immunoSEQ multiplex PCR, while TCRdb's copy carries only in-frame clones and drops some. The table records about 150,000 clones, around 73% of them present only once. V lost 6 bases, J lost 1 base, and 11 bases stayed unmatched. Looked up from germline, CDR1 is SGHDT and CDR2 is YYEEEE. The CDR3 loop spans 16 amino acids. This receptor was obtained from a woman younger than 35 in good health and CMV-seronegative. The sequenced material came from PBMCs. V usage is TRBV5-6 and J usage is TRBJ1-2; 8 nucleotides agree with TRBD1. The CDR3 nucleotides read TGTGCCAGCACCCTTACAGGGGGACCTTTTAACTATGGCTACACCTTC. Protein sequence: CASTLTGGPFNYGYTF.